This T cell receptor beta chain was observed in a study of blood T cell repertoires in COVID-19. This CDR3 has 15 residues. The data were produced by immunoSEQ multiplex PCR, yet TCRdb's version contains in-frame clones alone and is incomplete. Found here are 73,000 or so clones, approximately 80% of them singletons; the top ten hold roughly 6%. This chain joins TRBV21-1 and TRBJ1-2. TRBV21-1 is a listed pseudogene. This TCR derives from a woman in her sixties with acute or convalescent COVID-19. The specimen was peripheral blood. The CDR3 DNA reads TGTGCCAGCGGGGGAGCGGGGACGAAAAACTATGGCTACACCTTC. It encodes CASGGAGTKNYGYTF.